Presented here are 22 T cell receptor beta chains from one specimen sequenced in a study of shared clonotypes between healthy human individuals. Sequenced by immunoSEQ multiplex PCR; TCRdb stores in-frame clones only, minus some. This table has approximately 92,000 clones, 60% to 70% appearing once. The sample was memory CD8+ T cells sorted from blood. The subset denotes: CD45RO+ cells pooled with CCR7-negative TemRA cells. The receptors come from a man aged 25-45 years in good health.

This chain links TRBV6-5 with TRBJ1-4, with D uncertain. Germline V gives CDR1 MNHEY, CDR2 SVGAGI. The CDR3 has 14 residues. Trimming stripped 6 bases from V and 8 bases from J, with 16 bases between. CDR3 sequence: CASRSVRTPEKLFF. The CDR3 DNA reads TGTGCCAGCAGATCTGTGAGGACTCCCGAAAAACTGTTTTTT.

In its sample, this clone was seen a few times. V usage is TRBV4-3 and J usage is TRBJ2-7; 8 bases match TRBD2. V trimming: 0 bases; J trimming: 2 bases; junction bases outside the gene matches: 6. Germline V gives CDR1 LGHNA, CDR2 YSLEER. This CDR3 comprises 16 residues. The CDR3 nucleotides are TGCGCCAGCAGCCAAGATCGCGGGACTAGGACCTACGAGCAGTACTTC. It yields the protein CASSQDRGTRTYEQYF.

This clone came up many times. The V call is TRBV9, the J call TRBJ2-2; 11 nucleotides align to TRBD2. Germline V gives CDR1 SGDLS, CDR2 YYNGEE. J gave up 4 bases and V 4 bases, and 3 bases lay outside the gene matches. This CDR3 contains 15 residues. CDR3 sequence: CASSPGTSGTGELFF. CDR3 nucleotides: TGTGCCAGCAGCCCTGGGACTAGCGGCACCGGGGAGCTGTTTTTT.

The V and J genes are TRBV7-2 and TRBJ1-2; D uncertain. V was shortened by 6 bases and J by 3 bases, with 20 bases between the two germline ends. Germline V CDR1 and CDR2: SGHTA, FQGNSA. CDR3 length: 16 amino acids. The CDR3 spells CASSTNPDADHYGYTF. CDR3 sequence (DNA): TGTGCCAGCAGTACCAACCCGGACGCCGATCACTATGGCTACACCTTC.

The gene calls are TRBV29-1 and TRBJ2-1; 7 nucleotides line up with TRBD2. Per the germline V gene, CDR1 is SQVTM and CDR2 is ANQGSEA. CDR3 length: 18 residues. V shed 0 bases, J shed 4 bases, and the junction held 15 bases outside the gene matches. The CDR3 DNA reads as TGCAGCGTTGAAGATAATACTCGGACTAGGGGAGTGTACAATGAGCAGTTCTTC. Protein product: CSVEDNTRTRGVYNEQFF.

This clone was seen just once. A much larger clone differs by one base, so this may be a read error. The V and J genes are TRBV14 and TRBJ2-3, with 10 positions matching TRBD1. There are 15 residues in the CDR3. Germline-derived CDR1 and CDR2 are SGHDN and FVKESK. CDR3 amino acids: CAGSHLDRGMDTQYF. The CDR3, as DNA: TGTGCCGGCAGCCATCTGGACAGGGGGATGGATACGCAGTATTTT.

The V and J genes are TRBV9 and TRBJ2-7; no clear D gene. The CDR3 has 13 residues. CDR1 is SGDLS, CDR2 YYNGEE, per germline. The ends were cut back, 4 bases at V and 6 bases at J, with 14 bases in the middle. The CDR3 DNA reads TGTGCCAGCAGCTTCGGAGTGAGCCGCGAGCAGTACTTC. As protein: CASSFGVSREQYF.

The J gene is TRBJ2-1, the V gene TRBV15; the D gene is possibly TRBD2 (6 bases). The V end was cut by 0 bases, the J end by 0 bases, with 9 bases between. The CDR3 length is 16 residues. Germline-derived CDR1 and CDR2 are LNHNV and YYDKDF (reference sequence). The CDR3 here is CATSRERGSSYNEQFF. CDR3 DNA sequence: TGTGCCACCAGCAGAGAACGGGGGAGCTCCTACAATGAGCAGTTCTTC.

This clone was seen repeatedly, ten times or more. The rearrangement uses TRBV4-2 and TRBJ2-7; 9 bases match TRBD2. The germline gives CDR1 LGHNA, CDR2 YNFKEQ. CDR3 length: 15 amino acids. V gave up 0 bases and J gave up 4 bases; unmatched junction bases: 4. The CDR3 sequence is CASSQDEAGGYEQYF. DNA for the CDR3: TGTGCCAGCAGCCAAGATGAAGCGGGAGGTTACGAGCAGTACTTC.

This clone was observed a single time. CDR3 in amino acids: CASNPSGSQDEQFF. The CDR3 nucleotides are TGTGCCAGCAATCCTAGCGGGAGTCAGGATGAGCAGTTCTTC. The chain has TRBV9 and TRBJ2-1; TRBD2 matches 10 bases. CDR3 size: 14 residues. The V gene's germline CDR1 is SGDLS and CDR2 YYNGEE. V shed 6 bases, J shed 8 bases, and the junction held 8 bases outside the gene matches.

The chain has TRBV14 and TRBJ2-7, with 7 nucleotides matching TRBD2. CDR1 is SGHDN, CDR2 FVKESK, per germline. Trimming at V came to 5 bases and at J to 6 bases, leaving 10 bases not matched to a gene. This CDR3 comprises 14 residues. CDR3 nucleotide sequence: TGTGCCAGCAGCGGGGCTAGCGGCAGGGTCGAGCAGTACTTC. Translation: CASSGASGRVEQYF. Together with reference TRBV14 and TRBJ2-7, the CDR3 gives the full variable domain: EAGVTQFPSHSVIEKGQTVTLRCDPISGHDNLYWYRRVMGKEIKFLLHFVKESKQDESGMPNNRFLAERTGGTYSTLKVQPAELEDSGVYFCASSGASGRVEQYFGPGTRLTVT.

The chain is built from TRBV27 and TRBJ2-3; TRBD1 aligns across 8 bases. CDR3 length equals 14 residues. Unmatched junction bases numbered 4, after V lost 6 bases and J lost 2 bases. CDR1 is MNHEY and CDR2 is SMNVEV in the germline V gene (reference sequence). The DNA of the CDR3 is TGTGCCAGCAGACGGGACAGGACCACAGATACGCAGTATTTT. Protein sequence: CASRRDRTTDTQYF.

The CDR3 reads CASSPTGSNGYTF. The CDR3 DNA follows: TGTGCCAGCAGCCCAACAGGGAGTAATGGCTACACCTTC. The chain is built from TRBV13 and TRBJ1-2, with D maybe TRBD1 (6 bases). V lost 5 bases and J 6 bases, leaving 13 bases between the germline ends. The CDR3 consists of 13 residues. Germline CDR1 is PRHDT and CDR2 is FYEKMQ (reference sequence).

A remark on this clone: A far larger clone is only one base removed, so a read error is likely. V is TRBV5-4 and J is TRBJ2-7; D is unclear. This CDR3 is 12 amino acids long. From germline, CDR1 is SGHNT and CDR2 YYREEE (reference sequence). Trimming shortened V by 7 bases and J by 1 base, and 9 bases separated the two germline ends. CDR3 DNA: TGTGCCAGCGGTCAGGAGTCCTACGAGCAGTACTTC. Its protein is CASGQESYEQYF.

V is TRBV7-6 and J is TRBJ2-7; D uncertain. Per germline, CDR1 SGHVS and CDR2 FNYEAQ. V lost 2 bases and J 7 bases, leaving 15 bases between the germline ends. This CDR3 spans 14 amino acids. The DNA for the CDR3 is TGTGCCAGCAGCTTACTGTCCGGCACGGTGGAGCAGTACTTC. Translated: CASSLLSGTVEQYF.

This clone has a handful of counts. The V and J genes are TRBV5-1 and TRBJ2-1; the D gene is possibly TRBD2 (6 bases). CDR3 length: 15 residues. The ends were cut back, 3 bases at V and 1 base at J, with 11 bases in the middle. Germline CDR1 reads SGHRS; CDR2 reads YFSETQ. The CDR3 DNA sequence: TGCGCCAGCAGCTCGGGACTTTCTTCCTACAATGAGCAGTTCTTC. This codes for CASSSGLSSYNEQFF.

This chain connects TRBV7-2 to TRBJ2-3; D gene ambiguous. The germline V gene encodes CDR1 SGHTA and CDR2 FQGNSA. The V and J ends lost 1 base and 11 bases respectively, with 10 bases between them. The CDR3 runs 12 residues. CDR3 DNA sequence: TGTGCCAGCAGCTTAGATGACTGGGAGCAGTATTTT. It is translated as CASSLDDWEQYF.

This clone was detected a few times. The chain couples TRBV5-5 to TRBJ1-2; D is perhaps TRBD1 (6 bases). Germline CDR1 SGHKS, CDR2 YYEKEE (reference sequence). CDR3 size: 15 residues. The ends were cut back, 4 bases at V and 8 bases at J, with 21 bases in the middle. CDR3 in amino acids: CASSRTLSRDTGYTF. Written as DNA, the CDR3 is TGTGCCAGCAGCCGTACCCTCAGCCGGGACACCGGCTACACCTTC.

The chain employs TRBV11-2 and TRBJ2-2; D not resolved. Germline V gene data show CDR1 as SGHAT and CDR2 as FQNNGV. CDR3 length: 15 amino acids. V was shortened by 1 base and J by 6 bases, with 12 bases between the two germline ends. The chain's CDR3 is CASSLVANFAGELFF. CDR3 bases: TGTGCCAGCAGCTTAGTGGCAAATTTCGCCGGGGAGCTGTTTTTT.

This chain uses TRBV25-1 with TRBJ2-1; 10 nucleotides match TRBD1. CDR3 size: 16 residues. The V segment lost 5 bases and the J segment 1 base; nucleotides outside the gene matches: 5. The germline CDR1 and CDR2 sequences are MGHDK and SYGVNS. CDR3 in DNA: TGTGCCAGCAGTCTACGGGACAGGGGTTCCTACAATGAGCAGTTCTTC. It encodes CASSLRDRGSYNEQFF.

The chain has TRBV6-5 and TRBJ1-3; D is uncertain. CDR3 size: 15 residues. In germline, CDR1 is MNHEY, CDR2 SVGAGI. Trimming removed 5 bases at V and 0 bases at J, with 11 bases between. The CDR3 nucleotides are TGTGCCAGCAGTCGCGACAAGTCCTCTGGAAACACCATATATTTT. This sequence encodes CASSRDKSSGNTIYF.

The chain has TRBV27 and TRBJ2-3, with D possibly being TRBD1 or TRBD2 (5 bases each). CDR3 length: 14 amino acids. V was clipped by 8 bases and J by 7 bases, with 19 bases between them. Germline V gene data show CDR1 as MNHEY and CDR2 as SMNVEV (reference sequence). The CDR3, as DNA: TGTGCCAGCCGAAGTTCGGGGCGTGGGTATACGCAGTATTTT. Protein sequence: CASRSSGRGYTQYF.